These 16 T cell receptor beta chains share one sample of origin, sequenced in a study of shared clonotypes between healthy human individuals. TCRdb's table, derived via immunoSEQ multiplex PCR, lists solely in-frame clones and lacks some. The sample lists 550,000 to 650,000 clones, approximately 96% occurring once. Terminally differentiated effector memory CD45RA+ cells were excluded from the naive CD8 cells, which were CD45RO-negative and positively selected for CCR7. The specimen was naive CD8+ T cells sorted from blood. Source of these receptors: a woman aged 30 to 39 in good health.

This chain connects TRBV7-6 to TRBJ1-3; the D is unclear. The CDR3 runs to 13 residues. Germline V gene data show CDR1 as SGHVS and CDR2 as FNYEAQ. Trimming cost V 3 bases and J 2 bases, with 5 bases left between them. In nucleotides, the CDR3 is TGTGCCAGCAGCTTGAACCCTGGAAACACCATATATTTT. As protein: CASSLNPGNTIYF.

This clone has just a few counts. Other DNA sequences in the same sample also yield this CDR3. The chain links TRBV5-6 to TRBJ1-2; TRBD1 aligns across 10 bases. J was trimmed by 7 bases and V by 0 bases; bases with no gene match: 0. The CDR3 is made up of 13 amino acids. Germline V gene lookup returns CDR1 SGHDT and CDR2 YYEEEE. This CDR3 is CASSLGTGGGYTF. DNA of the CDR3: TGTGCCAGCAGCTTGGGGACAGGGGGTGGCTACACCTTC.

The chain is built from TRBV6-6 and TRBJ2-3; the match to TRBD2 covers 7 bases. The CDR3 is 15 amino acids. V gave up 1 base and J gave up 6 bases; unmatched junction bases: 7. Germline CDR1 and CDR2: MNHNY and SVGAGI (reference sequence). CDR3 loop: CASSYFSGAGDTQYF. The DNA of the CDR3 is TGTGCCAGCAGTTACTTCTCGGGAGCGGGGGATACGCAGTATTTT.

The V and J genes are TRBV27 and TRBJ2-7; 8 positions agree with TRBD1. J gave up 3 bases and V 8 bases, and 6 bases lay outside the gene matches. Germline values: CDR1 MNHEY, CDR2 SMNVEV (reference sequence). The CDR3 totals 13 residues. The CDR3 bases are TGTGCCAGCGGACACGGACAGGGCTACGAGCAGTACTTC. This translates into CASGHGQGYEQYF.

The chain has TRBV5-8 and TRBJ1-1; no firm D call. This CDR3 comprises 14 residues. Trimming took 1 base from V and 7 from J, leaving 14 bases between them. Germline lookup yields CDR1 SGHTS and CDR2 YDEGEE. CDR3 nucleotide sequence: TGTGCCAGCAGCTTGTATTCTAGGGCTTATGAAGCTTTCTTT. It codes for CASSLYSRAYEAFF.

This sequence joins TRBV27 and TRBJ2-3; D is ambiguous. Trimming shortened V by 5 bases and J by 1 base, and 16 bases separated the two germline ends. CDR3 size: 16 residues. The germline gives CDR1 MNHEY, CDR2 SMNVEV (reference sequence). The CDR3 nucleotides are TGTGCCAGCAGTCTACTACACCAAAGGGGCACAGATACGCAGTATTTT. Its translation: CASSLLHQRGTDTQYF.

This sequence joins TRBV7-9 and TRBJ1-5, with D maybe TRBD1 (5 bases). V was cut by 5 bases and J by 0 bases, with 20 bases left in between. The CDR3 is 18 residues long. CDR1 is SEHNR and CDR2 is FQNEAQ in the germline V gene (reference sequence). CDR3 nucleotide sequence: TGTGCCAGCAGCCCAGAAGGGACGGACCGGGATAGCAATCAGCCCCAGCATTTT. It translates to CASSPEGTDRDSNQPQHF.

This chain's CDR3 is CASSPPAANTEAFF. The CDR3 DNA reads TGTGCCAGCAGCCCACCGGCAGCGAACACTGAAGCTTTCTTT. The rearrangement joins TRBV7-9 to TRBJ1-1, with D unresolved. CDR3 size: 14 residues. The V and J ends lost 5 bases and 1 base respectively, with 11 bases between them. Looked up from germline, CDR1 is SEHNR and CDR2 is FQNEAQ (reference sequence).

Here the CDR3 DNA reads TGTGCCAGCACCCTGACAGGGTACTCCTACGAGCAGTACTTC. Translating it yields CASTLTGYSYEQYF. V and J are TRBV28 and TRBJ2-7, with TRBD1 matching over 7 bases. The CDR3 sequence is 14 residues long. CDR1 and CDR2 from the germline V gene are MDHEN and SYDVKM. V shed 7 bases, J shed 0 bases, and the junction held 6 bases outside the gene matches.

The CDR3 DNA reads TGCAGCGTTACTACGAACACCGGGGAGCTGTTTTTT. This codes for CSVTTNTGELFF. V and J are TRBV29-1 and TRBJ2-2; D unclear. This CDR3 has 12 residues. The germline V and J ends were trimmed by 5 bases and 0 bases, with 4 bases remaining between them. Germline CDR1 SQVTM, CDR2 ANQGSEA.

The count of this clone is one. The rearrangement joins TRBV27 to TRBJ2-7; D remains ambiguous. This CDR3 is built from 14 residues. Looked up from germline, CDR1 is MNHEY and CDR2 is SMNVEV (reference sequence). Trimming took off 4 bases at V and 0 bases at J, with 10 bases between the two ends. The CDR3 is CASSSGRNSYEQYF. CDR3 bases: TGTGCCAGCAGTTCCGGGCGGAACTCCTACGAGCAGTACTTC.

The chain has TRBV28 and TRBJ1-5; 7 nucleotides align to TRBD1. The CDR3 covers 16 residues. V was pared by 1 base and J by 4 bases, with 7 bases of the junction left unmatched. CDR1 and CDR2 (germline): MDHEN, SYDVKM. The CDR3 coding sequence is TGTGCCAGCAGTTTATATCGGGGACAGAGAAATCAGCCCCAGCATTTT. Its protein is CASSLYRGQRNQPQHF. Full variable domain (missing parts from reference TRBV28 and TRBJ1-5): DVKVTQSSRYLVKRTGEKVFLECVQDMDHENMFWYRQDPGLGLRLIYFSYDVKMKEKGDIPEGYSVSREKKERFSLILESASTNQTSMYLCASSLYRGQRNQPQHFGDGTRLSIL.

The chain recombines TRBV9 with TRBJ1-1; 7 nucleotides align to TRBD1. CDR3 length: 13 residues. CDR1 and CDR2 (germline): SGDLS, YYNGEE. Germline trimming cut 0 bases from V and 11 bases from J; bases unmatched to any gene: 7. CDR3 loop: CASSVGTGGWAFF. For the CDR3, the DNA is TGTGCCAGCAGCGTAGGGACAGGCGGTTGGGCTTTCTTT.

The rearrangement links TRBV29-1 to TRBJ1-5; no definite D call. The V gene lost 3 bases and the J gene lost 0 bases, with 6 bases spanning the gap. The CDR3 is made up of 13 amino acids. CDR1 SQVTM and CDR2 ANQGSEA come from the germline V gene. CDR3 region: CSVESGSNQPQHF. In DNA, the CDR3 is TGCAGCGTTGAGAGTGGTAGCAATCAGCCCCAGCATTTT.

The chain uses TRBV19 and TRBJ2-3, with 7 bases matching TRBD1. J gave up 6 bases and V 3 bases, and 9 bases lay outside the gene matches. The CDR3 totals 15 residues. Germline CDR1 is LNHDA and CDR2 is SQIVND (reference sequence). In DNA, the CDR3 is TGTGCCAGTAGTATTCCGCTGACAGGGACGGATACGCAGTATTTT. It encodes CASSIPLTGTDTQYF.

The rearrangement links TRBV7-9 to TRBJ2-7, with 10 bases fitting TRBD1. Germline V gene data show CDR1 as SEHNR and CDR2 as FQNEAQ (reference sequence). The CDR3 covers 14 residues. V lost 6 bases to trimming and J lost 5 bases; unmatched junction nucleotides: 7. CDR3 sequence reads: CASRRPGQGNEQYF. The CDR3 bases are TGTGCCAGCAGGCGTCCGGGACAGGGGAACGAGCAGTACTTC.